The 8 T cell receptor beta chains below come from one sample, sequenced in a study of tumor-infiltrating lymphocytes in primary liver carcinoma. TCR beta cDNA came from roughly 0.45 ug total RNA, primed with a constant-region primer. Libraries of TCR beta came from three nested multiplex PCR rounds with slightly modified ARM-PCR. TRBV1-TRBV30 forward primers paired with a C-beta reverse primer drove the first two PCR rounds, about 9 cycles each. Each CDR3 protein gets one entry after TCRdb re-called the multiplex PCR reads with MiXCR. The sample shows 80,000 or so distinct CDR3 sequences, roughly two thirds of them seen only once. Co-extraction of RNA and DNA was performed on roughly 20-33 mg of unsorted bulk tissue. Sequencing was carried out using tumor-adjacent normal liver tissue. The receptors originated from a man aged 40-50 years with primary liver carcinoma and hepatitis B virus infection.

As for this clonotype: As the CDR3 is not closed by the conserved phenylalanine or tryptophan, this likely results from a read error. The rearrangement links TRBV11-2 to TRBJ1-1; D is uncertain. V lost 4 bases, J lost 2 bases, and 8 bases lay in between. The germline V gene has CDR1 SGHAT and CDR2 FQNNGV. The CDR3 runs to 13 residues. CDR3 in amino acids: CASSYVDNTEAFL. In DNA, the CDR3 is TGTGCCAGCAGCTATGTAGATAACACTGAAGCTTTCTTA.

V usage is TRBV5-4 and J usage is TRBJ1-1; D not resolved. This CDR3 comprises 13 residues. Deletions cut 5 bases from V and 11 bases from J, with 19 bases between. Germline V gives CDR1 SGHNT, CDR2 YYREEE (reference sequence). CDR3 sequence reads: CASRSDDGTKAFF. The CDR3 DNA sequence: TGTGCCAGCAGGAGCGACGATGGCACTAAGGCTTTCTTT.

This clonotype was counted ten times or more. The chain links TRBV5-1 to TRBJ2-1; TRBD2 matches at 7 bases. This CDR3 is built from 13 residues. Germline CDR1 is SGHRS and CDR2 is YFSETQ. V was pared by 4 bases and J by 7 bases, with 5 bases of the junction left unmatched. In DNA, the CDR3 is TGCGCCAGCAGCGTGACTAGCCAGAATGAGCAGTTCTTC. This codes for CASSVTSQNEQFF.

This clonotype is termed medium-sized (0.01 to 0.1%). The chain has TRBV6-1 and TRBJ2-7, with 7 bases that match TRBD1. Germline loops: CDR1 MNHNS, CDR2 SASEGT. The CDR3 spans 16 residues. Trimming removed 6 bases from V and 2 bases from J; junction bases left unmatched: 13. The CDR3, as DNA: TGTGCCAGCAGCCCGGCCGGGACAGAGTACCCCTACGAGCAGTACTTC. This gives the protein CASSPAGTEYPYEQYF.

This clonotype was counted a single time. At one end the junction does not follow the germline gene, possibly because of a read error. The chain is built from TRBV5-5 and TRBJ1-1, with a tentative D call TRBD1 (5 bases). The germline V gene encodes CDR1 SGHKS and CDR2 YYEKEE (reference sequence). CDR3 length: 17 residues. The CDR3 DNA reads TGTGCCGGCAGCTTGGGGGACCGGTCCAGCTTGGACACTGAAGCTTTCTTT. Translation: CAGSLGDRSSLDTEAFF.

Concerning this clonotype itself: The junction differs from germline at one of its ends, possibly a read error. This chain connects TRBV28 to TRBJ2-7, with D possibly called TRBD1 or TRBD2 (5 bases each). This CDR3 comprises 14 residues. CDR1 and CDR2 from the germline V gene are MDHEN and SYDVKM. The CDR3 sequence is CVSSLLEGYYEQYF. CDR3 bases: TGTGTCAGCAGTTTACTAGAGGGGTACTACGAGCAGTACTTC.

The chain employs TRBV11-2 and TRBJ2-7; TRBD1 aligns across 9 bases. The CDR3 is 17 amino acids. The germline CDR1 and CDR2 sequences are SGHAT and FQNNGV. The ends lost 0 bases at V and 6 bases at J; junction bases unmatched: 12. The CDR3: CASSLDVGGQGSGEQYF. The CDR3 DNA reads as TGTGCCAGCAGCTTAGATGTAGGGGGACAGGGATCCGGCGAGCAGTACTTC.

About this clonotype: The junction and the germline gene differ at one end; a read error may be behind it. CDR3 loop: CATSLHSSGTDTRYF. CDR3 nucleotides: TGTGCCACCAGTCTTCATTCAAGCGGCACAGATACGCGGTATTTT. This chain uses TRBV12-3 or TRBV12-4 with TRBJ2-3, with D perhaps matching TRBD2 (5 bases). This CDR3 has 15 residues.